The 15 T cell receptor beta chains below all came from one sample that was sequenced in a study of vaccination and CD4 T cells after COVID-19. In TCRdb, the PCR reads were re-called with MiXCR into one record per CDR3 protein. The sample holds 20,000 to 25,000 distinct CDR3 sequences, about 60% seen once. This material consisted of CD4+ T cells from blood, taken before SARS-CoV-2 vaccination. Receptor source: a human donor who had recovered from COVID-19.

The V and J genes are TRBV15 and TRBJ2-2; maybe TRBD1 (6 bases). The V and J ends lost 2 bases and 6 bases respectively, with 16 bases between them. The CDR3 is made up of 16 amino acids. The V gene's germline CDR1 is LNHNV and CDR2 YYDKDF (reference sequence). For the CDR3, the DNA is TGTGCCACCAGCAGACCCAGGGGTGATGGCGCCGGGGAGCTGTTTTTT. Translation gives CATSRPRGDGAGELFF.

The chain joins TRBV10-3 to TRBJ2-7; D is possibly TRBD1 (6 bases). CDR1 and CDR2 (germline): ENHRY, SYGVKD. The CDR3 is 19 residues long. V gave up 3 bases and J gave up 3 bases, with 27 bases separating them. The CDR3 sequence is CAISDSSWGQSPGGYEQYF. As DNA, the CDR3 is TGTGCCATCAGTGACTCCTCTTGGGGGCAGAGCCCCGGTGGCTACGAGCAGTACTTC.

The V and J genes are TRBV6-1 and TRBJ2-1; 12 nucleotides agree with TRBD2. The J segment lost 9 bases and the V segment lost 7 bases, leaving 4 bases of the junction unmatched. Germline-derived CDR1 and CDR2 are MNHNS and SASEGT. The CDR3 consists of 13 residues. The CDR3 here is CASKLAGGGEQFF. The CDR3 DNA follows: TGTGCCAGCAAGCTAGCGGGAGGGGGTGAGCAGTTCTTC.

This clonotype showed up just a few times. V and J are TRBV20-1 and TRBJ2-1, with 10 bases matching TRBD1. Germline CDR1 and CDR2: DFQATT and SNEGSKA (reference sequence). J gave up 7 bases and V 6 bases, and 6 bases lay outside the gene matches. CDR3 size: 13 residues. The CDR3 DNA is TGCAGTGCACGACAGGGGGCGGTGAATGAGCAGTTCTTC. Translation: CSARQGAVNEQFF.

The chain has TRBV20-1 and TRBJ2-3; D call uncertain. Germline CDR1 reads DFQATT; CDR2 reads SNEGSKA (reference sequence). The CDR3 runs 14 residues. V lost 1 base to trimming and J lost 2 bases, with 10 bases between them. Here the CDR3 reads CSARAMFSTDTQYF. The CDR3 DNA follows: TGCAGTGCTAGAGCTATGTTTTCCACAGATACGCAGTATTTT.

This chain joins TRBV6-2 or TRBV6-3 and TRBJ2-2, with 7 bases fitting TRBD1. Germline V gene data show CDR1 as MNHEY and CDR2 as SVGEGT. The CDR3 loop spans 14 amino acids. With 5 bases clipped from V and 5 bases from J, the junction kept 5 bases outside the gene matches. The CDR3, as DNA: TGTGCCAGCAGTCGAGGGGGCAGGACCGGGGAGCTGTTTTTT. Its protein product is CASSRGGRTGELFF.

The rearrangement uses TRBV30 and TRBJ1-1; no firm D call. V lost 0 bases and J 4 bases, leaving 12 bases between the germline ends. The CDR3 extends over 14 amino acids. From germline, CDR1 is GTSNPN and CDR2 SVGIG (reference sequence). CDR3 sequence reads: CAWSVRSLGTEAFF. As DNA, the CDR3 is TGTGCCTGGAGTGTCAGGAGTTTGGGCACTGAAGCTTTCTTT. Full variable domain (rest looked up from reference TRBV30 and TRBJ1-1): SQTIHQWPATLVQPVGSPLSLECTVEGTSNPNLYWYRQAAGRGLQLLFYSVGIGQISSEVPQNLSASRPQDRQFILSSKKLLLSDSGFYLCAWSVRSLGTEAFFGQGTRLTVV.

The chain combines TRBV7-9 with TRBJ2-6; TRBD2 matches at 11 bases. Germline CDR1 and CDR2: SEHNR and FQNEAQ (reference sequence). J gave up 1 base and V 2 bases, and 7 bases lay outside the gene matches. The CDR3 extends over 19 amino acids. CDR3 loop: CASSLTSGSPGSGANVLTF. DNA of the CDR3: TGTGCCAGCAGCTTAACTAGCGGGAGCCCGGGTTCTGGGGCCAACGTCCTGACTTTC.

Regarding this clonotype: This likely comes from a read error, as the CDR3 has no conserved phenylalanine or tryptophan at its end. This chain connects TRBV7-2 to TRBJ2-5; D is perhaps TRBD1 (6 bases). Trimming pared 2 bases from V and 5 bases from J, leaving 12 bases between. The CDR3 sequence is 14 residues long. CDR1 is SGHTA and CDR2 is FQGNSA in the germline V gene. Written as DNA, the CDR3 is TGTGCCAGCAGCTTACAGGGGCAAAGGGAGACCCAGTACTTA. It translates to CASSLQGQRETQYL.

There are a few counts of this clonotype. The chain carries TRBV6-5 and TRBJ1-5; 7 positions agree with TRBD1. CDR3 size: 14 residues. With V trimmed by 2 bases and J by 6 bases, 4 bases remained unmatched. The germline V gene encodes CDR1 MNHEY and CDR2 SVGAGI. CDR3 sequence (DNA): TGTGCCAGCAGTTACCAGACAGGGAGTCAGCCCCAGCATTTT. It codes for CASSYQTGSQPQHF.

The chain carries TRBV20-1 and TRBJ2-6, with TRBD1 identical over 8 bases. The ends lost 5 bases at V and 2 bases at J; junction bases unmatched: 2. Germline CDR1 reads DFQATT; CDR2 reads SNEGSKA (reference sequence). This CDR3 comprises 14 residues. CDR3: CSAVQGAGANVLTF. CDR3 in DNA: TGCAGTGCTGTACAGGGGGCTGGGGCCAACGTCCTGACTTTC.

This clonotype was counted a few times. CDR3 in amino acids: CSASSASSTDTQYF. In DNA, the CDR3 is TGCAGTGCTAGTTCAGCTTCTAGCACAGATACGCAGTATTTT. The genes are TRBV20-1 and TRBJ2-3; no clear D gene. Germline-derived CDR1 and CDR2 are DFQATT and SNEGSKA (reference sequence). The ends were cut back, 3 bases at V and 0 bases at J, with 10 bases in the middle. The CDR3 spans 14 residues.

The CDR3 sequence is CASRTSGTSTDTQYF. The DNA of the CDR3 is TGTGCCAGCCGCACTAGCGGAACTAGCACAGATACGCAGTATTTT. The rearrangement links TRBV7-9 to TRBJ2-3; TRBD2 matches at 8 bases. CDR1 is SEHNR, CDR2 FQNEAQ, per germline (reference sequence). V shed 8 bases and J 0 bases; nucleotides not matched to a gene: 7. There are 15 residues in the CDR3.

This sequence joins TRBV20-1 and TRBJ1-3; unclear D gene. CDR1 DFQATT and CDR2 SNEGSKA come from the germline V gene (reference sequence). The CDR3 is 11 residues long. The V end was cut by 3 bases, the J end by 5 bases, with 5 bases between. Here the CDR3 reads CSASRRNTIYF. For the CDR3, the DNA is TGCAGTGCTAGTCGAAGAAACACCATATATTTT.

CDR3 sequence: CATTSTDTQYF. The CDR3, as DNA: TGTGCCACGACTAGCACAGATACGCAGTATTTT. The chain recombines TRBV28 with TRBJ2-3; D unresolved. V dropped 10 bases and J dropped 0 bases, with 5 bases sitting between them. CDR1 and CDR2 (germline): MDHEN, SYDVKM. The CDR3 covers 11 residues.